This TCR beta chain originates from a study of blood T cells in healthy people across ages. V lost 2 bases and J lost 4; bases outside the gene matches: 9. CDR1 DFQATT and CDR2 SNEGSKA come from the germline V gene (reference sequence). This CDR3 region has 16 residues. In this sample, this clonotype turned up a few times. Alongside a J-beta primer mix, a sample-barcoded 5' primer served in a second PCR lasting roughly 7 to 12 cycles. One entry per CDR3 protein results from TCRdb running MiXCR on the 5' RACE reads. The sample has about 770,000 distinct CDR3 sequences; under 55% are singletons. This clonotype was obtained from a man between 60 and 75 years old in good health. The gene calls are TRBV20-1 and TRBJ2-3; 10 bases line up with TRBD2. The sample consisted of blood. The CDR3 loop reads CSARPPSGGAADTQYF. The CDR3 bases are TGCAGTGCTAGACCCCCCAGCGGGGGGGCCGCAGATACGCAGTATTTT.